This T cell receptor (beta chain) was recorded in a study of tumor-infiltrating lymphocytes in primary liver carcinoma. Turning to the study itself: The cohort included men and women aged 30 to 69 years.

Total RNA (around 0.45 ug) served as template for TCR beta cDNA synthesis primed by a constant-region primer. Researchers made the TCR beta libraries by running three nested multiplex PCR rounds with slightly modified ARM-PCR. Two initial PCR rounds of about 9 cycles each paired TRBV1-TRBV30 forward primers with a C-beta reverse primer. TCRdb itself ran the multiplex PCR reads through MiXCR, one entry per CDR3 protein. The table shows 310,000 or so distinct CDR3 sequences, with around three fifths occurring only once. Germline V lookup: CDR1 WSHSY, CDR2 SAAADI. The CDR3 totals 17 residues. Trimming took 0 bases from V and 2 from J, leaving 14 bases between them. Regarding this clonotype: A much bigger clone sits one base away, suggesting this may be a read error.

Blood RNA came from unsorted whole blood; germline DNA was also extracted. Sequences were obtained from peripheral blood. The chain uses TRBV10-2 and TRBJ1-3; D not resolved. The TCR sequence derives from a woman under 40 with primary liver carcinoma and hepatitis B virus infection. This chain's CDR3 is CASSESSGSSTGNTIYF. CDR3 DNA sequence: TGCGCCAGCAGTGAGTCATCCGGGAGTTCCACTGGAAACACCATATATTTT.